These 25 T cell receptor beta chains were sequenced from one sample in a study of blood T cells in healthy people across ages. For the second PCR, which ran for about 6 to 11 cycles, a sample-barcoded 5' primer and a J-beta primer mix were used. A single record per CDR3 protein comes from TCRdb applying MiXCR to the 5' RACE reads. The sample lists 500,000 to 700,000 distinct CDR3 sequences; approximately 30% were seen once. Sequencing was done on a sample of blood. Receptors originate from an elderly woman in good health.

This clonotype was seen only a few times. This may be a read error: a much more frequent sequence differs by one nucleotide. The rearrangement uses TRBV20-1 and TRBJ2-5, with D uncertain. Trimming pared 4 bases from V and 7 bases from J, leaving 10 bases between. This CDR3 comprises 11 residues. From germline, CDR1 is DFQATT and CDR2 SNEGSKA (reference sequence). Here the CDR3 reads CSATGRGTQYF. The CDR3, as DNA: TGCAGTGCTACGGGCCGAGGGACCCAGTACTTC.

This clonotype was counted a few times. The chain has TRBV15 and TRBJ2-2, with D perhaps matching TRBD1 (6 bases). The germline V and J ends were trimmed by 2 bases and 0 bases, with 13 bases remaining between them. The CDR3 length is 17 residues. Germline V gene data show CDR1 as LNHNV and CDR2 as YYDKDF (reference sequence). The CDR3 is CATSRLRGTANTGELFF. In nucleotides, the CDR3 is TGTGCCACCAGCAGACTTAGGGGGACGGCGAACACCGGGGAGCTGTTTTTT.

The rearrangement links TRBV10-3 to TRBJ1-1, with unresolved D. The V end was cut by 2 bases, the J end by 0 bases, with 10 bases between. The CDR3 covers 15 residues. In germline, CDR1 is ENHRY, CDR2 SYGVKD. The DNA of the CDR3 is TGTGCCATCAGTGAGGGGCGCAGTTTGAACACTGAAGCTTTCTTT. Its protein product is CAISEGRSLNTEAFF.

This clonotype was seen repeatedly, ten times or more. The chain is built from TRBV7-2 and TRBJ1-2; 11 bases fit TRBD1. This CDR3 is built from 16 residues. Germline V CDR1 and CDR2: SGHTA, FQGNSA. After removal of 2 bases from V and 5 bases from J, the junction contained 7 bases not matched to a gene. CDR3 residues: CASSLLWTGGNYGYTF. Written as DNA, the CDR3 is TGTGCCAGCAGCTTACTTTGGACAGGGGGCAATTATGGCTACACCTTC.

This clonotype was seen once. The chain links TRBV5-1 to TRBJ1-1; TRBD1 aligns across 10 bases. V dropped 4 bases and J dropped 4; count of bases not matched to a gene: 7. The CDR3 spans 15 residues. Germline CDR1 and CDR2: SGHRS and YFSETQ. CDR3 coding DNA: TGCGCCAGCAGCGAGGCTCGGACAGGGGGCACTGAAGCTTTCTTT. Amino acid sequence: CASSEARTGGTEAFF.

Only a few counts were recorded for this clonotype. The chain recombines TRBV7-2 with TRBJ2-7; tentatively, D is TRBD2 (6 bases). The V gene's germline CDR1 is SGHTA and CDR2 FQGNSA. CDR3 size: 15 residues. The V end was cut by 3 bases, the J end by 3 bases, with 15 bases between. Here the CDR3 reads CASSLIAVGDYEQYF. The CDR3 DNA is TGTGCCAGCAGCTTGATAGCGGTTGGGGACTACGAGCAGTACTTC.

The rearrangement joins TRBV7-2 to TRBJ1-2, with no clear D. Germline loops: CDR1 SGHTA, CDR2 FQGNSA. This CDR3 has 12 residues. V lost 5 bases and J lost 3, with 7 bases in between. CDR3 sequence reads: CASSPPHYGYTF. CDR3 nucleotides: TGTGCCAGCAGCCCCCCCCACTATGGCTACACCTTC.

The genes are TRBV11-2 and TRBJ2-1; 9 bases are shared with TRBD2. The germline CDR1 and CDR2 sequences are SGHAT and FQNNGV. V was pared by 4 bases and J by 5 bases, with 9 bases of the junction left unmatched. CDR3 length: 16 amino acids. CDR3 in amino acids: CASSSKIAGAHNEQFF. The CDR3 DNA is TGTGCCAGCAGCTCAAAAATAGCGGGGGCTCACAATGAGCAGTTCTTC.

The chain employs TRBV19 and TRBJ1-5, with D possibly being TRBD1 (6 bases). The germline V gene has CDR1 LNHDA and CDR2 SQIVND (reference sequence). Trimming removed 10 bases at V and 1 base at J, with 17 bases between. The CDR3 has 15 amino acids. CDR3 region: CAIGSRGQSNQPQHF. CDR3 DNA sequence: TGTGCCATCGGGAGCAGGGGTCAAAGCAATCAGCCCCAGCATTTT.

This clonotype has at least ten counts. The chain couples TRBV12-3 or TRBV12-4 to TRBJ2-5; 8 bases are a match to TRBD2. The CDR3 totals 14 residues. The V and J ends lost 4 bases and 5 bases, in that order; junction bases with no gene match: 6. CDR3 sequence: CASSYAGGRETQYF. The CDR3 DNA reads as TGTGCCAGCAGTTATGCGGGGGGCAGGGAGACCCAGTACTTC.

There are many counts of this clonotype. The genes are TRBV3-1 and TRBJ1-6; D perhaps matches TRBD1 (5 bases). Germline assignment: CDR1 LGHDT and CDR2 YNNKEL (reference sequence). This CDR3 region has 14 residues. The V end lost 5 bases, the J end lost 9 bases, and 14 bases lay between the germline ends. The CDR3, as DNA: TGTGCCAGCAGCTATCTAGGGGAAAGTTCACCCCTCCACTTT. This sequence encodes CASSYLGESSPLHF.

The chain carries TRBV27 and TRBJ1-2; D is undetermined. Trimming cost V 2 bases and J 4 bases, with 14 bases left between them. The CDR3 is made up of 15 amino acids. Germline CDR1 and CDR2: MNHEY and SMNVEV (reference sequence). The CDR3 here is CASSLIREWGYGYTF. CDR3 DNA sequence: TGTGCCAGCAGTTTAATCCGCGAGTGGGGCTATGGCTACACCTTC.

There are many counts of this clonotype. A read error may be the cause here, since a much bigger clone is one base away. The chain uses TRBV4-2 and TRBJ2-7; D perhaps matches TRBD1 (6 bases). This CDR3 has 15 amino acids. V was pared by 0 bases and J by 7 bases, with 16 bases between. Germline V lookup: CDR1 LGHNA, CDR2 YNFKEQ. DNA for the CDR3: TGTGCCAGCAGCCAAGATCCGGTTAGGGACAATGAGCAGTACTTC. Translation: CASSQDPVRDNEQYF.

This clonotype has ten or more counts. The chain employs TRBV9 and TRBJ1-2, with 7 positions matching TRBD1. V was clipped by 4 bases and J by 6 bases; unmatched bases: 6. The CDR3 is 13 amino acids. The germline gives CDR1 SGDLS, CDR2 YYNGEE. CDR3 sequence (DNA): TGTGCCAGCAGCTTCACAGGGGTTCATGGCTACACCTTC. Encoded protein: CASSFTGVHGYTF. Full variable domain (missing parts from reference TRBV9 and TRBJ1-2): DSGVTQTPKHLITATGQRVTLRCSPRSGDLSVYWYQQSLDQGLQFLIQYYNGEERAKGNILERFSAQQFPDLHSELNLSSLELGDSALYFCASSFTGVHGYTFGSGTRLTVV.

This clonotype occurred many times. This may be a read error, as it is one base from a much larger clone. J is TRBJ2-5 and V is TRBV6-5; 9 nucleotides line up with TRBD2. Germline CDR1 reads MNHEY; CDR2 reads SVGAGI. This CDR3 is built from 15 residues. V trimming: 1 base; J trimming: 11 bases; junction bases outside the gene matches: 11. The CDR3 DNA reads as TGTGCCAGCAGTTACTTGCGGGGGGGCTCTGATGAGCAGTACTTC. Its translation is CASSYLRGGSDEQYF.

The chain recombines TRBV24-1 with TRBJ1-2; D not certain. V shed 2 bases and J shed 2 bases, with 5 bases lying between them. Looked up from germline, CDR1 is KGHDR and CDR2 is SFDVKD. The CDR3 length is 13 residues. The CDR3 loop reads CATSDSSNYGYTF. The CDR3 DNA sequence: TGTGCCACCAGTGATTCATCCAACTATGGCTACACCTTC.

As to this clonotype: A much larger clone differs from this one at a single base, so this may be a read error. The chain joins TRBV30 to TRBJ2-1; the D gene is possibly TRBD2 (6 bases). With the DNA end fitting TRBJ2-7 better, the J assignment may be wrong. Germline lookup yields CDR1 GTSNPN and CDR2 SVGIG (reference sequence). The CDR3 loop spans 13 amino acids. The CDR3 here is CAWRLAAYNEQYF. CDR3 bases: TGTGCCTGGAGGTTAGCGGCCTACAATGAGCAGTACTTC.

This clonotype was observed at least ten times. The chain recombines TRBV10-3 with TRBJ2-3; 10 bases match TRBD2. V shed 6 bases and J 2 bases; nucleotides not matched to a gene: 14. The V gene's germline CDR1 is ENHRY and CDR2 SYGVKD. The CDR3 runs 18 residues. CDR3: CAIREPGGSGGYTDTQYF. The CDR3 DNA reads as TGTGCCATCAGAGAACCAGGCGGTAGCGGGGGGTACACAGATACGCAGTATTTT.

This sequence joins TRBV10-3 and TRBJ2-7; D might be TRBD2 (7 bases). There are 13 residues in the CDR3. Germline V gene sequence: CDR1 ENHRY, CDR2 SYGVKD. This chain's CDR3 is CATGGGSGYEQYF. In DNA, the CDR3 is TGTGCTACCGGGGGCGGGAGTGGCTACGAGCAGTACTTC.

As for this clonotype: Sequence at one end of the junction differs from germline and may be a read error. V is TRBV28 and J is TRBJ1-4, with 9 bases aligning to TRBD1. The germline V gene encodes CDR1 MDHEN and CDR2 SYDVKM. The CDR3 totals 17 residues. The DNA for the CDR3 is TGTGCCAGCAGTTTAGCCCTAGCACAGGGGGCGAATGAAGAACTGTTTTTT. As protein: CASSLALAQGANEELFF.

This clonotype was found many times. A much bigger clone sits one base away, suggesting this may be a read error. The chain uses TRBV4-2 and TRBJ1-2; TRBD1 matches at 8 bases. This CDR3 has 17 residues. Germline CDR1 is LGHNA and CDR2 is YNFKEQ. The V and J ends lost 2 bases and 4 bases, in that order; junction bases with no gene match: 12. The CDR3 DNA reads as TGTGCCAGCAGCCAACCCACAACAGGGGGTACTGGCTATGGCTACACCTTC. Its protein is CASSQPTTGGTGYGYTF.

Concerning this clonotype: This sequence may be a read error, since a much larger clone differs from it by one base. The rearrangement links TRBV3-1 to TRBJ2-7, with D tentatively TRBD2 (5 bases). The CDR3 has 14 residues. Germline V gene lookup returns CDR1 LGHDT and CDR2 YNNKEL (reference sequence). The CDR3 spells CASSHAAGGYGQYF. The CDR3 bases are TGTGCCAGCAGCCATGCTGCGGGCGGCTACGGGCAGTACTTC.

This clonotype has ten or more counts. The V and J genes are TRBV5-6 and TRBJ2-5, with a possible D match to TRBD2 (6 bases). The V and J ends lost 1 base and 3 bases respectively, with 13 bases between them. CDR1 is SGHDT, CDR2 YYEEEE, per germline. The CDR3 runs to 15 residues. DNA for the CDR3: TGTGCCAGCAGCTTGTCCAGGCTAGCGAAAGAGACCCAGTACTTC. Translation: CASSLSRLAKETQYF.

The chain joins TRBV6-1 to TRBJ2-1, with TRBD2 matching over 7 bases. The J segment lost 7 bases and the V segment lost 10 bases, leaving 16 bases of the junction unmatched. There are 15 residues in the CDR3. Looked up from germline, CDR1 is MNHNS and CDR2 is SASEGT. The CDR3 here is CATQGGRARTNEQFF. In DNA, the CDR3 is TGTGCCACCCAAGGAGGGAGGGCCAGGACTAATGAGCAGTTCTTC.

This clonotype was seen a few times. The rearrangement joins TRBV7-2 to TRBJ1-5; 8 nucleotides match TRBD1. Germline V gene lookup returns CDR1 SGHTA and CDR2 FQGNSA. CDR3 length: 16 residues. V was clipped by 5 bases and J by 3 bases; unmatched bases: 9. The CDR3: CASSPGADRANQPQHF. DNA for the CDR3: TGTGCCAGCAGCCCAGGTGCGGACAGGGCCAATCAGCCCCAGCATTTT.